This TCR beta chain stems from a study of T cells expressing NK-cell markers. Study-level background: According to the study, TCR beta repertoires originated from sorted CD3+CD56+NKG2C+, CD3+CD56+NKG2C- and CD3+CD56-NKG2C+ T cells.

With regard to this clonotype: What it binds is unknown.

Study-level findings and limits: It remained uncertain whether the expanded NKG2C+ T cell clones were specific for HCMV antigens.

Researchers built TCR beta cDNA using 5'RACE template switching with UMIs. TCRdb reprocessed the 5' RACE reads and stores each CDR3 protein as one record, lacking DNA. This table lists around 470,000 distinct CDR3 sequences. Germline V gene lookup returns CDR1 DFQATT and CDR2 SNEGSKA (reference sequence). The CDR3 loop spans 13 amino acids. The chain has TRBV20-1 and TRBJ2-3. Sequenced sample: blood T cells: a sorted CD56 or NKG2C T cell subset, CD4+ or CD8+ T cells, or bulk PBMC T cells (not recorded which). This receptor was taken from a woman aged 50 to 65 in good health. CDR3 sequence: CSASILTEDTQYF.